The rows below give T cell receptor beta chains drawn from one sample of a study of blood T cells in healthy people across ages. TCRdb re-called the 5' RACE reads with MiXCR, one entry per CDR3 protein. The data show hundreds of thousands of distinct CDR3 sequences, with under 35% seen just once and 17% held by the top ten. Sequenced sample: blood. The source is a woman aged 80 or older in good health. The CDR3 runs from the conserved cysteine through the conserved F or W. The order of the fields is CDR3 protein, CDR3 DNA, V gene, clone size, J gene, D gene. D genes are given only for firm matches. Clone size appears in some rows only: once, few, many, or a class for an expanded clone.

CDR3: CASTAIGLNEQYF
DNA: TGTGCCAGCACCGCGATAGGGTTGAATGAGCAGTACTTC
V: TRBV2
size: .
J: TRBJ2-7
D: .

CDR3: CASSVPLGGKTQYF
DNA: TGTGCCAGCAGCGTCCCTCTGGGGGGGAAGACCCAGTACTTC
V: TRBV7-2
size: many
J: TRBJ2-5
D: TRBD2

CDR3: CASSLRPGTGEGGGLSYEQYF
DNA: TGCGCCAGCAGCTTGCGGCCTGGGACAGGGGAAGGTGGAGGGCTCTCCTACGAGCAGTACTTC
V: TRBV5-1
size: .
J: TRBJ2-7
D: TRBD1

CDR3: CASSQDSKDTQYF
DNA: TGCGCCAGCAGCCAAGATTCGAAAGATACGCAGTATTTT
V: TRBV4-3
size: many
J: TRBJ2-3
D: .

CDR3: CASSLGAGGTDTQYF
DNA: TGTGCCAGCAGCTTAGGAGCGGGGGGCACAGATACGCAGTATTTT
V: TRBV7-9
size: many
J: TRBJ2-3
D: TRBD2

CDR3: CSASPDGDYGYTF
DNA: TGCAGTGCTAGTCCCGACGGGGACTATGGCTACACCTTC
V: TRBV20-1
size: many
J: TRBJ1-2
D: .

CDR3: CASSPVTGSYEQYF
DNA: TGTGCCAGCTCACCTGTGACAGGGTCTTACGAGCAGTACTTC
V: TRBV18
size: .
J: TRBJ2-7
D: TRBD1

CDR3: CASSPNVGLDTQYF
DNA: TGTGCCAGCTCACCCAACGTGGGCCTTGATACGCAGTATTTT
V: TRBV18
size: many
J: TRBJ2-3
D: .

CDR3: CASSTGRPTGYTF
DNA: TGTGCCAGCAGCACAGGACGGCCGACTGGCTACACCTTC
V: TRBV7-9
size: .
J: TRBJ1-2
D: .

CDR3: CASSYYSADTQYF
DNA: TGTGCCAGCAGTTACTACAGCGCCGATACGCAGTATTTT
V: TRBV7-2
size: many
J: TRBJ2-3
D: .

CDR3: CASALGTGWGYTF
DNA: TGTGCCAGCGCCCTTGGGACAGGTTGGGGCTACACCTTC
V: TRBV6-2/TRBV6-3
size: .
J: TRBJ1-2
D: TRBD1

CDR3: CASSTRTGNGYTF
DNA: TGTGCCAGCAGCACCCGGACAGGGAATGGCTACACCTTC
V: TRBV7-2
size: many
J: TRBJ1-2
D: TRBD1

CDR3: CSAGQSAQYF
DNA: TGCAGCGCGGGACAGAGCGCGCAGTATTTT
V: TRBV29-1
size: many
J: TRBJ2-3
D: TRBD1

CDR3: CASSPEARRDQPQHF
DNA: TGTGCCAGCAGCCCCGAGGCCAGAAGGGATCAGCCCCAGCATTTT
V: TRBV6-2/TRBV6-3
size: .
J: TRBJ1-5
D: .

CDR3: CASSFRTSGGPEGETQYF
DNA: TGTGCCAGCAGCTTTCGGACTAGCGGGGGGCCGGAGGGGGAGACCCAGTACTTC
V: TRBV5-5
size: many
J: TRBJ2-5
D: TRBD2

CDR3: CASSERTGGTDTQYF
DNA: TGCGCCAGCAGCGAACGGACAGGGGGGACAGATACGCAGTATTTT
V: TRBV5-1
size: many
J: TRBJ2-3
D: TRBD1

CDR3: CSALGQVSYEQYF
DNA: TGCAGTGCTCTTGGACAGGTCTCCTACGAGCAGTACTTC
V: TRBV20-1
size: many
J: TRBJ2-7
D: TRBD1